This T cell receptor (beta chain) was identified in a study of blood T cells in healthy people across ages. The study, taken as a whole, reports: Shifts in expanded clonotypes may have been confounded by donor CMV status, which was unknown. Per million T cells, TCR beta diversity dropped roughly linearly as age increased.

As for this clonotype: The antigen is unknown. Just one base apart from a much larger clone, this may be a read error.

Primers used in a second PCR of roughly 6 to 12 cycles were a sample-barcoded 5' primer and a J-beta primer mix. Tagging of each cDNA molecule was performed by a template-switch adaptor with 12 random nucleotides. Every sample gave at least 3 million paired-end reads containing CDR3. TCRdb used MiXCR to reprocess the 5' RACE reads, holding one entry per CDR3 protein. The profile shows over 500,000 distinct CDR3 sequences, 52% of them singletons. The CDR3 totals 13 residues. Germline CDR1 DFQATT, CDR2 SNEGSKA (reference sequence). Sequenced sample: blood. The clonotype originates from a woman aged 80 or over in good health. The J gene is TRBJ1-2, the V gene TRBV20-1; unclear D gene. The CDR3 nucleotides read TGCTGTGCAAGAAATTTGGGGATCTATGGCTACACCTTC. This gives the protein CCARNLGIYGYTF.